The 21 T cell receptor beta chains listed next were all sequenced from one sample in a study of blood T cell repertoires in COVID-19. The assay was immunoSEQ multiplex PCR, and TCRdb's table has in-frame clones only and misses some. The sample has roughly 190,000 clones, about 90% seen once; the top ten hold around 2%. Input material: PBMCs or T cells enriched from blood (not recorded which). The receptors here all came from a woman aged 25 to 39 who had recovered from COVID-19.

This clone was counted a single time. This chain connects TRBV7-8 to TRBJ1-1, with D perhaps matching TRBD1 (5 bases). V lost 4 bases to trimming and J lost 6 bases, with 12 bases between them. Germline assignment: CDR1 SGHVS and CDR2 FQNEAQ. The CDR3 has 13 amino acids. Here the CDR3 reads CASSSTGGAEAFF. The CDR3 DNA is TGTGCCAGCAGCTCCACGGGGGGGGCTGAAGCTTTCTTT.

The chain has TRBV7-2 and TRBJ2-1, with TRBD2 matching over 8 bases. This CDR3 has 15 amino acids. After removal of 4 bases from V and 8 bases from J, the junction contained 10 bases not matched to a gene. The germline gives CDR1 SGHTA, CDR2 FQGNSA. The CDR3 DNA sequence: TGTGCCAGCAGCTCGACGGGGGGGCTCCGGGATGAGCAGTTCTTC. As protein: CASSSTGGLRDEQFF.

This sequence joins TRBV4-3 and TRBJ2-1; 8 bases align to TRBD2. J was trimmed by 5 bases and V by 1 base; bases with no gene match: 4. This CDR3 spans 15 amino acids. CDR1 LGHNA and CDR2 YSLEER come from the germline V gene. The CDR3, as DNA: TGCGCCAGCAGCCAAGGAGGGACTAGGGACAATGAGCAGTTCTTC. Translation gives CASSQGGTRDNEQFF.

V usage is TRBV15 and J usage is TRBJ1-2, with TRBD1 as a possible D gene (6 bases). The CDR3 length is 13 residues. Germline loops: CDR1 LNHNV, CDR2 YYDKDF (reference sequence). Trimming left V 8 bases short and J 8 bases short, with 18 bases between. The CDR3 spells CATRRGGLGGYTF. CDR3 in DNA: TGTGCCACCCGACGAGGGGGTTTGGGAGGCTACACCTTC.

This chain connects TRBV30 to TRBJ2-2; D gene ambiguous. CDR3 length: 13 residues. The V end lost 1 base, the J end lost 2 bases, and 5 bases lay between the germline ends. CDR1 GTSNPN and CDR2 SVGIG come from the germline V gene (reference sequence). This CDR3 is CAWSATNTGELFF. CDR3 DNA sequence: TGTGCCTGGAGTGCCACAAACACCGGGGAGCTGTTTTTT.

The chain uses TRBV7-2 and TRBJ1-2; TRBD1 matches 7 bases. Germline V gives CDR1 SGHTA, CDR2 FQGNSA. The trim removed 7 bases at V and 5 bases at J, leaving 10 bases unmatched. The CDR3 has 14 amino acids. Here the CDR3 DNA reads TGTGCCAGCACCCCGACAGGGCAGGGGTATGGCTACACCTTC. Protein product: CASTPTGQGYGYTF.

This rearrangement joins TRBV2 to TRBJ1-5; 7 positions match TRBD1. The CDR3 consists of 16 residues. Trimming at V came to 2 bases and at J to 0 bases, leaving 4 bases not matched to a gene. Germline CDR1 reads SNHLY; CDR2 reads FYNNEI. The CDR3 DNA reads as TGTGCCAGCAGTGAATGGGGACAGCCTAGCAATCAGCCCCAGCATTTT. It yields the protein CASSEWGQPSNQPQHF.

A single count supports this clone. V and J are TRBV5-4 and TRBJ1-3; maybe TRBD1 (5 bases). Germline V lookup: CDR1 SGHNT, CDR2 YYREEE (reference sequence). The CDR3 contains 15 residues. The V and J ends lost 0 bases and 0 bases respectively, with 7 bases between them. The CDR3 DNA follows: TGTGCCAGCAGCTTGGCGACAGCCTCTGGAAACACCATATATTTT. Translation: CASSLATASGNTIYF.

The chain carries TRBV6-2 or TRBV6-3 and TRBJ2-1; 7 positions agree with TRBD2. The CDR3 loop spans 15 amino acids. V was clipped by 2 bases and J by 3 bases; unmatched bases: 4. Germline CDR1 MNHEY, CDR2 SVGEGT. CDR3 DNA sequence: TGTGCCAGCAGTTACGGCGGGAGCGACTACAATGAGCAGTTCTTC. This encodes CASSYGGSDYNEQFF.

The CDR3: CASSLKAGGHYEQFF. The CDR3 DNA sequence: TGTGCCAGCAGCTTAAAAGCGGGAGGGCACTATGAGCAGTTCTTC. The chain uses TRBV7-3 and TRBJ2-1; 10 bases agree with TRBD2. Germline CDR1 is SGHTA and CDR2 is FQGTGA. The V and J ends lost 1 base and 8 bases, in that order; junction bases with no gene match: 5. This CDR3 spans 15 amino acids.

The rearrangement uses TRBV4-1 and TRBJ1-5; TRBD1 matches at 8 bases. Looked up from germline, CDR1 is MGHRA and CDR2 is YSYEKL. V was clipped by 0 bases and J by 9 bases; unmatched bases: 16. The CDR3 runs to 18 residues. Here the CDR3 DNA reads TGCGCCAGCAGCCAAGATATCCCGAGCGGGACAGGTTTTCGGCCCCAGCATTTT. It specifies CASSQDIPSGTGFRPQHF.

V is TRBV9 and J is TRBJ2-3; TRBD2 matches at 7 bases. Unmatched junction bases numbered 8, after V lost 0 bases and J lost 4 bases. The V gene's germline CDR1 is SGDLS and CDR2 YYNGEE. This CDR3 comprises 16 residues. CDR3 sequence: CASSVGGGTAPDTQYF. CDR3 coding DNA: TGTGCCAGCAGCGTAGGGGGGGGGACCGCCCCAGATACGCAGTATTTT. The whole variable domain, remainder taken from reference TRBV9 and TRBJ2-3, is DSGVTQTPKHLITATGQRVTLRCSPRSGDLSVYWYQQSLDQGLQFLIQYYNGEERAKGNILERFSAQQFPDLHSELNLSSLELGDSALYFCASSVGGGTAPDTQYFGPGTRLTVL.

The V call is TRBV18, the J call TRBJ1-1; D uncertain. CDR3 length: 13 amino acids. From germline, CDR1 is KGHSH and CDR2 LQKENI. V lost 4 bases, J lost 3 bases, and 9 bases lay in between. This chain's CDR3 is CASSLTADTEAFF. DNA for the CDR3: TGTGCCAGCTCACTAACAGCCGACACTGAAGCTTTCTTT. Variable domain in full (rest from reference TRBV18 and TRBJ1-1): NAGVMQNPRHLVRRRGQEARLRCSPMKGHSHVYWYRQLPEEGLKFMVYLQKENIIDESGMPKERFSAEFPKEGPSILRIQQVVRGDSAAYFCASSLTADTEAFFGQGTRLTVV.

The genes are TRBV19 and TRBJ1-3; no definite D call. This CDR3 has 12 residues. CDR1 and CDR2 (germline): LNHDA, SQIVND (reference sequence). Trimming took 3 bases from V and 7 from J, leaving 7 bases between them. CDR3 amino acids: CASSISSNTIYF. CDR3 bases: TGTGCCAGTAGTATCTCCTCGAACACCATATATTTT.

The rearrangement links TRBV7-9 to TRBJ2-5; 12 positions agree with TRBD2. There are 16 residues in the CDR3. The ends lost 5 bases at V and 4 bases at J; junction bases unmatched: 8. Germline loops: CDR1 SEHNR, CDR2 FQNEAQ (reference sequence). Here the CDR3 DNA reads TGTGCCAGCAGCCTCGGACTAGCGGGAAAGGGAGAGACCCAGTACTTC. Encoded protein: CASSLGLAGKGETQYF.

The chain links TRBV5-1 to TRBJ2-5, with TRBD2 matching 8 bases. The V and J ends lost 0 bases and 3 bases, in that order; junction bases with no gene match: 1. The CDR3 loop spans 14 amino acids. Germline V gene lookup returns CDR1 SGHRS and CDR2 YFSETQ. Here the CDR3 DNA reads TGCGCCAGCAGCTTGGAAGCGGGAGAAGAGACCCAGTACTTC. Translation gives CASSLEAGEETQYF.

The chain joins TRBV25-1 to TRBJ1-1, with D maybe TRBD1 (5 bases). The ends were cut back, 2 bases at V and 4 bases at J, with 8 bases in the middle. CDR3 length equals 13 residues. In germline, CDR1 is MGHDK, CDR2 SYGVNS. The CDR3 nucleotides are TGTGCCAGCAGTGAAGGGGGGTCCACTGAAGCTTTCTTT. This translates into CASSEGGSTEAFF.

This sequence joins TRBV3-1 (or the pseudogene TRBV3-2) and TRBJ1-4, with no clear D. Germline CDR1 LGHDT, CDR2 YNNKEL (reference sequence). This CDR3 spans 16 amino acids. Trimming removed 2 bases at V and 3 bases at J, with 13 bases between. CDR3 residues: CASSQFRRRANEKLFF. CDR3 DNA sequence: TGTGCCAGCAGCCAATTCCGGAGACGGGCTAATGAAAAACTGTTTTTT.

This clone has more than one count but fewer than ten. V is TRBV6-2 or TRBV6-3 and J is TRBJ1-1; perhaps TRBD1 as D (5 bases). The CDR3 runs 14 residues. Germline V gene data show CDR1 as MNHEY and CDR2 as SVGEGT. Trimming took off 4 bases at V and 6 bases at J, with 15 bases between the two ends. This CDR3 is CASSSARVNAEAFF. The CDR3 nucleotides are TGTGCCAGCAGTTCTGCCAGGGTAAACGCTGAAGCTTTCTTT.

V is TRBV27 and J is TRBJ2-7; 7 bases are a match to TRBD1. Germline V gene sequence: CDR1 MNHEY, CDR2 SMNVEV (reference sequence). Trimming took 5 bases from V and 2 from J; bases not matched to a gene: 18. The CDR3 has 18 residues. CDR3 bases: TGTGCCAGCAGTATATACTCAGGGACAGTAGGAAGACCCTACGAGCAGTACTTC. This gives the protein CASSIYSGTVGRPYEQYF.

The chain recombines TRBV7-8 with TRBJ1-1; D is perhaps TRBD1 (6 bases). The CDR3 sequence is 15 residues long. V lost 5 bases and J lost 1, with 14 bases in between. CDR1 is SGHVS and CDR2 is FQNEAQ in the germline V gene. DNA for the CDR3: TGTGCCAGCAGCCCCCCGGGACAAGCGAACACTGAAGCTTTCTTT. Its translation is CASSPPGQANTEAFF.